The entry below describes one T cell receptor (beta chain). Its antigen is as yet unknown. One end of the junction is discordant with germline, which a read error may explain. Reverse transcription of 500 ng total RNA with a constant-region primer produced TCR beta cDNA. It was through three nested multiplex PCR rounds of slightly modified ARM-PCR that TCR beta libraries arose. With TRBV1-TRBV30 forward primers and a C-beta reverse primer, the first two PCR rounds were run for nine to eleven cycles each. TCRdb itself ran the multiplex PCR reads through MiXCR, one entry per CDR3 protein. The sample includes around 100,000 distinct CDR3 sequences, 55% to 80% of them seen just once. The record originates from a study of tumor-infiltrating lymphocytes in primary liver carcinoma. Study-level results: Top clones occupying all five tumor regions numbered only about 7-25%.

Taking 20-30 mg of unsorted bulk tissue, the authors co-extracted RNA and DNA. The CDR3 consists of 13 residues. CDR1 is WSHSY and CDR2 is SAAADI in the germline V gene. Sequencing used liver tumor tissue from sampling region 2. Subset given: tumor region T2, inferior pole. This clonotype was obtained from a woman aged 55-69 years with primary liver carcinoma and hepatitis B virus infection. The J gene is TRBJ2-2, the V gene TRBV10-2; D may be TRBD2 (5 bases). Here the CDR3 reads CANSDRTTGELFF. DNA of the CDR3: TGCGCCAACAGTGACCGTACCACCGGGGAGCTGTTCTTT.